The source of this T cell receptor beta chain is a study of beta chain features in type 1 diabetes. Study results and caveats: TCRB CDR3s from Type 1 diabetes patients were moderately but significantly shorter in all four CD4+ subsets. More deletions and fewer insertions at VDJ junctions were seen in type 1 diabetes patients. Whether HLA type influences TCRB rearrangement remained unresolved here.

The single heparinised draw taken from each donor contained around 110 mL of blood on average. All of the isolated RNA was reverse transcribed, so expressed TCRB transcripts were sequenced. The assay was immunoSEQ multiplex PCR, and TCRdb's table has in-frame clones only and misses some. The sample carries 17,000 or so clones, 55% to 75% recorded once. The CDR3 has 23 amino acids. A word on this clone: What it recognizes is unknown.

The chain uses TRBV12-2 and TRBJ2-7; the D call TRBD2 from the table was never checked on the DNA. TRBV12-2 is noted as a pseudogene. The TCR sequence derives from a man aged 30-40 years with type 1 diabetes. The sample comprised stem cell memory CD4+ T cells from blood. The CDR3: CASRSEGESLLGLLAGGPYEQYF. CDR3 DNA sequence: TGTGCAAGTCGCTCCGAAGGGGAGTCCCTCCTGGGGCTCCTAGCGGGGGGCCCTTACGAGCAGTACTTC.